These 31 T cell receptor beta chains came from one sample sequenced in a study of T cells expressing NK-cell markers. TCRdb reanalyzed the 5' RACE reads, giving one entry per CDR3 protein sequence and no DNA. The table gives around 550,000 distinct CDR3 sequences; the top ten clones make up about 3.6% of it. The sample comprised blood T cells: a sorted CD56 or NKG2C T cell subset, CD4+ or CD8+ T cells, or bulk PBMC T cells (not recorded which). These receptors were obtained from a man younger than 35 in good health.

V gene TRBV14 combines with J gene TRBJ2-3; the D call from TCRdb, TRBD1, cannot be confirmed without DNA. This CDR3 spans 16 amino acids. The germline V gene has CDR1 SGHDN and CDR2 FVKESK. The CDR3: CASGGTNGFSTDTQYF.

The chain carries TRBV20-1 and TRBJ2-5; absent DNA, TCRdb's TRBD1 call cannot be checked. CDR3 length: 15 residues. Germline CDR1 DFQATT, CDR2 SNEGSKA (reference sequence). The CDR3 region is CSAKRGGGSKETQYF.

V is TRBV5-5 and J is TRBJ1-2. The germline CDR1 and CDR2 sequences are SGHKS and YYEKEE (reference sequence). The CDR3 runs to 14 residues. CDR3 residues: CASSLGGPDYGYTF.

The chain links TRBV15 to TRBJ1-3; no DNA is available, so the TRBD1 call from TCRdb remains unchecked. CDR1 LNHNV and CDR2 YYDKDF come from the germline V gene (reference sequence). The CDR3 contains 14 residues. The CDR3: CATSTTGIGNTIYF. The whole variable domain, filled in from reference TRBV15 and TRBJ1-3, reads DAMVIQNPRYQVTQFGKPVTLSCSQTLNHNVMYWYQQKSSQAPKLLFHYYDKDFNNEADTPDNFQSRRPNTSFCFLDIRSPGLGDTAMYLCATSTTGIGNTIYFGEGSWLTVV.

The gene calls are TRBV14 and TRBJ2-1; TCRdb's D call of TRBD2 is untestable without DNA. This CDR3 has 17 residues. CDR1 and CDR2 from the germline V gene are SGHDN and FVKESK. The CDR3: CASSQERGLAGYNEQFF.

The V and J genes are TRBV12-3 or TRBV12-4 and TRBJ1-5. This CDR3 comprises 17 residues. CDR3 sequence: CASSLAEEGDGNQPQHF.

The chain has TRBV7-9 and TRBJ1-2; TCRdb designates TRBD1, a call that cannot be tested without DNA. This CDR3 has 13 residues. CDR1 and CDR2 (germline): SEHNR, FQNEAQ (reference sequence). CDR3 sequence: CASSFDRAGGYTF.

The V gene is TRBV5-1, the J gene TRBJ2-3; TCRdb's D gene call, TRBD2, goes unchecked for lack of DNA. Germline CDR1 and CDR2: SGHRS and YFSETQ. The length of the CDR3 is 15 residues. CDR3 sequence reads: CASSARLSGADTQYF. Full variable domain (remainder filled in from reference TRBV5-1 and TRBJ2-3): KAGVTQTPRYLIKTRGQQVTLSCSPISGHRSVSWYQQTPGQGLQFLFEYFSETQRNKGNFPGRFSGRQFSNSRSEMNVSTLELGDSALYLCASSARLSGADTQYFGPGTRLTVL.

The chain links TRBV2 to TRBJ2-5; the TCRdb D gene call, TRBD2, has no DNA to confirm it. CDR3 length equals 18 residues. Germline V gene data show CDR1 as SNHLY and CDR2 as FYNNEI. CDR3 amino acids: CASRERLPGLASQETQYF.

V gene TRBV7-2 combines with J gene TRBJ2-3; TCRdb reports TRBD2, a call that lacks DNA to check it against. This CDR3 spans 19 amino acids. Germline values: CDR1 SGHTA, CDR2 FQGNSA. The CDR3 sequence: CASSVLAGGLTTSTDTQYF.

The chain uses TRBV7-2 and TRBJ1-2. CDR1 and CDR2 from the germline V gene are SGHTA and FQGNSA. This CDR3 spans 14 amino acids. The CDR3 region is CASSLQDSYYGYTF.

The CDR3 is CSARGPLGGYLNTEAFF. The chain is built from TRBV20-1 and TRBJ1-1; checking the TCRdb D call of TRBD1 is not possible without DNA. The CDR3 sequence is 17 residues long. Per germline, CDR1 DFQATT and CDR2 SNEGSKA (reference sequence).

The chain is built from TRBV6-2 or TRBV6-3 and TRBJ2-7; TCRdb's D gene call, TRBD1, goes unchecked for lack of DNA. The CDR3 length is 16 residues. Germline V CDR1 and CDR2: MNHEY, SVGEGT. The CDR3 spells CASSGWGQGSSYEQYF.

J is TRBJ2-3 and V is TRBV2; TCRdb outputs TRBD1, but without DNA this stays unchecked. The length of the CDR3 is 13 residues. Germline V CDR1 and CDR2: SNHLY, FYNNEI. The chain's CDR3 is CAGGQESTDTQYF.

V gene TRBV20-1 combines with J gene TRBJ2-1; the TCRdb call, TRBD2, lacks DNA for checking. The CDR3 sequence is 14 residues long. The V gene's germline CDR1 is DFQATT and CDR2 SNEGSKA (reference sequence). CDR3: CSAPARLAYNEQFF.

J is TRBJ2-5 and V is TRBV20-1; the TRBD1 assignment by TCRdb is unverifiable without DNA. This CDR3 comprises 14 residues. Germline V gene sequence: CDR1 DFQATT, CDR2 SNEGSKA (reference sequence). The CDR3 sequence: CSARDQQGAGTQYF.

The chain uses TRBV5-1 and TRBJ2-1; the TRBD2 assignment by TCRdb is unverifiable without DNA. The CDR3 is 15 amino acids. From germline, CDR1 is SGHRS and CDR2 YFSETQ. CDR3 residues: CASSPTSSLYNEQFF.

CDR3 region: CATAGTGEQPQHF. The V and J genes are TRBV15 and TRBJ1-5; as DNA is missing, the TRBD1 call by TCRdb cannot be tested. The CDR3 runs to 13 residues. From germline, CDR1 is LNHNV and CDR2 YYDKDF (reference sequence).

The chain is built from TRBV5-1 and TRBJ2-5. The CDR3 runs to 15 residues. Germline V gives CDR1 SGHRS, CDR2 YFSETQ. This chain's CDR3 is CASSLDSVLQETQYF.

The gene calls are TRBV6-5 and TRBJ2-7; absent DNA, TCRdb's TRBD2 call cannot be checked. The CDR3 runs 11 residues. Germline values: CDR1 MNHEY, CDR2 SVGAGI. CDR3 residues: CATTAGNEQYF.

The genes are TRBV7-2 and TRBJ1-5; the TCRdb call, TRBD1, lacks DNA for checking. Germline V gene sequence: CDR1 SGHTA, CDR2 FQGNSA. The CDR3 loop spans 14 amino acids. The CDR3 protein is CASSSPDRTQPQHF.

V usage is TRBV7-3 and J usage is TRBJ2-7; with no DNA, the TCRdb D assignment of TRBD2 cannot be verified. CDR3 length: 15 amino acids. Germline CDR1 reads SGHTA; CDR2 reads FQGTGA. CDR3 sequence reads: CASSSSRLAGSEQYF.

This chain links TRBV3-1 with TRBJ2-2; TCRdb calls TRBD1, which cannot be checked without DNA. Germline CDR1 LGHDT, CDR2 YNNKEL (reference sequence). This CDR3 region has 16 residues. The CDR3 region is CASSPTDTLRTGELFF.

The chain combines TRBV24-1 with TRBJ2-1; TCRdb indicates TRBD1, and absent DNA this call remains unverified. The germline gives CDR1 KGHDR, CDR2 SFDVKD. CDR3 length: 14 residues. The CDR3 protein is CARATGAGYNEQFF.

The chain employs TRBV7-6 and TRBJ2-7; TCRdb returns TRBD2, unconfirmable since there is no DNA. The length of the CDR3 is 16 residues. In germline, CDR1 is SGHVS, CDR2 FNYEAQ. The CDR3 spells CASSLLAGGRSYEQYF.

V and J are TRBV29-1 and TRBJ1-3. CDR1 is SQVTM and CDR2 is ANQGSEA in the germline V gene. This CDR3 region has 12 residues. CDR3 loop: CSVVLRGNTIYF.

J is TRBJ1-4 and V is TRBV12-3 or TRBV12-4; TCRdb outputs TRBD1, but without DNA this stays unchecked. The CDR3 has 16 amino acids. CDR3 protein: CASSFPSGQVDEKLFF.

V usage is TRBV4-1 and J usage is TRBJ2-6; TCRdb returns TRBD1, unconfirmable since there is no DNA. Looked up from germline, CDR1 is MGHRA and CDR2 is YSYEKL. The CDR3 is 18 amino acids. CDR3 sequence reads: CASSQEGHMVSGANVLTF.

V usage is TRBV10-3 and J usage is TRBJ2-1; checking the TCRdb D call of TRBD2 is not possible without DNA. Germline loops: CDR1 ENHRY, CDR2 SYGVKD. The CDR3 is made up of 16 amino acids. This CDR3 is CATEGHLGSLGNEQFF.

The chain employs TRBV6-5 and TRBJ1-1. The CDR3 is made up of 14 amino acids. Per germline, CDR1 MNHEY and CDR2 SVGAGI. CDR3 amino acids: CASSSSMEGTEAFF.

The chain links TRBV12-3 or TRBV12-4 to TRBJ2-1; lacking DNA, the TRBD2 call made by TCRdb goes unchecked. CDR3 length: 16 residues. The CDR3 loop reads CASSLALTSGNNEQFF.